The source of this T cell receptor beta chain is a study of blood T cell repertoires in COVID-19. Study background: Material from acute and convalescent COVID-19 was sourced from the United States, Italy and Spain. In each case, the material was cDNA or gDNA derived from T cells, B-cell-depleted T cells, or PBMCs.

Per the original data handling: Using reference gene primer amplification, nucleated cell counts were estimated. The assay was immunoSEQ multiplex PCR, and TCRdb's table has in-frame clones only and misses some. V, J and clone size are those of that table, while D and trimming were read from the DNA. The data show roughly 230,000 clones, about 88% seen once. V lost 6 bases to trimming and J lost 1 base, with 10 bases between them. CDR3 length: 13 amino acids. Germline V CDR1 and CDR2: MNHEY, SMNVEV (reference sequence). Material: peripheral blood. This clonotype was sampled from a man between 65 and 79 years old with acute or convalescent COVID-19. The chain joins TRBV27 to TRBJ2-7, with D possibly TRBD1 on 5 matching bases. The CDR3, as DNA: TGTGCCAGCAGGAAAGACAGTTCCTACGAGCAGTACTTC. Its protein product is CASRKDSSYEQYF.